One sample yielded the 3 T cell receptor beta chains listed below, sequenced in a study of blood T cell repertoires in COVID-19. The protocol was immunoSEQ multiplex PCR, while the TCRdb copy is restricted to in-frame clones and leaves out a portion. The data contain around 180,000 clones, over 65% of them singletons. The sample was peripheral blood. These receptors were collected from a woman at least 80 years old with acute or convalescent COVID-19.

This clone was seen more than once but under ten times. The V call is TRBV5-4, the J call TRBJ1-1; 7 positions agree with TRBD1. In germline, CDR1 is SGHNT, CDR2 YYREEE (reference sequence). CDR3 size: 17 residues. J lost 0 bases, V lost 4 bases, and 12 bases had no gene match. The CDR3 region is CASSPGAAGGMNTEAFF. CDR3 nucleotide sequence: TGTGCCAGCAGCCCGGGGGCGGCAGGGGGGATGAACACTGAAGCTTTCTTT.

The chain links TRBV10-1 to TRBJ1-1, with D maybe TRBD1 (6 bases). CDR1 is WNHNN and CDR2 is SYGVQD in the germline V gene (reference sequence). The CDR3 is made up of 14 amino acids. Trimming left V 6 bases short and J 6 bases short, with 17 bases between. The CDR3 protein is CASSGGPLGAEAFF. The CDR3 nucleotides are TGCGCCAGCAGCGGGGGGCCCCTGGGGGCTGAAGCTTTCTTT.

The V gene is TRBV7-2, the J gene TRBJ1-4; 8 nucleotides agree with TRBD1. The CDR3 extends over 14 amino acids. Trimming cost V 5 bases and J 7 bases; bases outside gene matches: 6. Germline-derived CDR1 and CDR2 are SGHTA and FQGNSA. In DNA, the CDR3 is TGTGCCAGCAGCCAGTGGGGGACAGGTGAAAAACTGTTTTTT. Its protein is CASSQWGTGEKLFF.